This entry concerns a single T cell receptor (beta chain). Its antigen is unknown. Method: immunoSEQ multiplex PCR; TCRdb's copy keeps in-frame clones and lacks some. This table has about 60,000 clones, about nine tenths appearing once. This entry comes from a study of PD-1 blockade in mismatch repair-deficient tumors. Study information: Enrolled about 2013-2016, patients had progressing, pretreated mismatch repair-deficient cancers of around twelve types. Notes on the study in general: Rapid post-treatment expansion, then contraction, generally preceding radiologic response, marked tumor-resident clones.

The V end was cut by 4 bases, the J end by 0 bases, with 7 bases between. From germline, CDR1 is LNHDA and CDR2 SQIVND (reference sequence). This CDR3 contains 13 residues. Mismatch repair deficiency was confirmed in all patients, by PCR or immunohistochemistry. A few pembrolizumab responders had their TCRs sequenced. The input for sequencing was peripheral blood, taken 52 weeks after starting pembrolizumab. V and J are TRBV19 and TRBJ2-7; D remains unclear. The TCR sequence derives from an adult with mismatch repair-deficient cancer. In DNA form, the CDR3 reads TGTGCCAGTAGTAAGGGATTCTCCTACGAGCAGTACTTC. Its translation is CASSKGFSYEQYF.